The next 25 T cell receptor beta chains were all read from a single sample in a study of OX40 agonist ivuxolimab in advanced cancers. Only in-frame clones appear in the TCRdb table, and some are missing; sequencing was by immunoSEQ multiplex PCR. This table has roughly 100,000 clones, 84% appearing once. Sample: CD4+ or CD8+ T cells sorted from blood, taken in a trial of the OX40 agonist ivuxolimab. Every receptor here comes from an adult with an advanced solid tumor such as melanoma, head and neck, liver or kidney cancer.

The rearrangement links TRBV7-9 to TRBJ2-1; D call uncertain. This CDR3 is 16 amino acids long. Germline assignment: CDR1 SEHNR and CDR2 FQNEAQ (reference sequence). With 5 bases removed from V and 0 bases from J, the gap between germline ends came to 14 bases. The CDR3 loop reads CASSLAAVSSYNEQFF. The CDR3 DNA is TGTGCCAGCAGCCTGGCGGCGGTGAGCTCCTACAATGAGCAGTTCTTC. Supplemented by reference TRBV7-9 and TRBJ2-1, the full variable domain reads DTGVSQNPRHKITKRGQNVTFRCDPISEHNRLYWYRQTLGQGPEFLTYFQNEAQLEKSRLLSDRFSAERPKGSFSTLEIQRTEQGDSAMYLCASSLAAVSSYNEQFFGPGTRLTVL.

The genes are TRBV12-5 and TRBJ2-1; 7 bases fit TRBD1. Germline CDR1 reads LGHNT; CDR2 reads FRNRAP. V lost 5 bases to trimming and J lost 8 bases; unmatched junction nucleotides: 9. This CDR3 has 14 amino acids. The CDR3 region has the DNA TGTGCTAGTGGTCCATCAGGGGGATCACATGAGCAGTTCTTC. Amino acids: CASGPSGGSHEQFF.

This clone has a handful of counts. The chain couples TRBV5-1 to TRBJ1-5; D call uncertain. The CDR3 runs to 14 residues. Germline values: CDR1 SGHRS, CDR2 YFSETQ. Trimming removed 4 bases from V and 3 bases from J, with 11 bases in between. DNA of the CDR3: TGCGCCAGCAGCCCTGACGGACTCAATCAGCCCCAGCATTTT. Translated: CASSPDGLNQPQHF. Drawing the rest from reference TRBV5-1 and TRBJ1-5, the complete variable domain is KAGVTQTPRYLIKTRGQQVTLSCSPISGHRSVSWYQQTPGQGLQFLFEYFSETQRNKGNFPGRFSGRQFSNSRSEMNVSTLELGDSALYLCASSPDGLNQPQHFGDGTRLSIL.

The table lists this clone with a count of one. The rearrangement links TRBV4-2 to TRBJ2-1; no clear D. Germline CDR1 LGHNA, CDR2 YNFKEQ. With 0 bases removed from V and 14 bases from J, the gap between germline ends came to 8 bases. The CDR3 is 11 residues long. The CDR3 DNA reads TGTGCCAGCAGCCAAGACAGCACCGAGTTCTTC. Amino acids: CASSQDSTEFF.

The chain carries TRBV19 and TRBJ1-6, with D possibly matching TRBD1 (5 bases). The CDR3 consists of 14 residues. V was clipped by 2 bases and J by 9 bases, with 11 bases between them. Germline CDR1 LNHDA, CDR2 SQIVND (reference sequence). The CDR3 nucleotides are TGTGCCAGTAGTATAACAGGATCCCCTTCACCCCTCCACTTT. It encodes CASSITGSPSPLHF. The full variable domain, rest sourced from reference TRBV19 and TRBJ1-6, is DGGITQSPKYLFRKEGQNVTLSCEQNLNHDAMYWYRQDPGQGLRLIYYSQIVNDFQKGDIAEGYSVSREKKESFPLTVTSAQKNPTAFYLCASSITGSPSPLHFGNGTRLTVT.

This clone turned up a few times. The rearrangement links TRBV9 to TRBJ2-3; D gene unclear. Trimming pared 4 bases from V and 2 bases from J, leaving 14 bases between. The CDR3 contains 15 residues. Germline V gene sequence: CDR1 SGDLS, CDR2 YYNGEE. The CDR3 DNA reads TGTGCCAGCAGCCCCTTTACGGGCAACACAGATACGCAGTATTTT. The encoded protein is CASSPFTGNTDTQYF.

This chain connects TRBV19 to TRBJ2-1; the D is unclear. This CDR3 comprises 14 residues. Trimming cost V 5 bases and J 4 bases, with 12 bases left between them. Germline assignment: CDR1 LNHDA and CDR2 SQIVND (reference sequence). CDR3 amino acids: CASSPNGVYNEQFF. In DNA, the CDR3 is TGTGCCAGTAGTCCTAATGGGGTTTACAATGAGCAGTTCTTC.

The chain couples TRBV5-1 to TRBJ2-4; no definite D call. V lost 4 bases and J 0 bases, leaving 14 bases between the germline ends. The CDR3 consists of 16 residues. Germline values: CDR1 SGHRS, CDR2 YFSETQ. CDR3 nucleotides: TGCGCCAGCAGCCAAGGGTCGTCACTAGCCAAAAACATTCAGTACTTC. The encoded protein is CASSQGSSLAKNIQYF.

This chain connects TRBV6-4 to TRBJ1-1, with D uncertain. The CDR3 has 13 residues. Trimming pared 3 bases from V and 6 bases from J, leaving 11 bases between. Germline V gene data show CDR1 as MRHNA and CDR2 as SNTAGT. CDR3 sequence reads: CASSERTESEAFF. The CDR3 DNA sequence: TGTGCCAGCAGTGAAAGGACTGAATCTGAAGCTTTCTTT.

CDR3 bases: TGCGCCAGCAGTTGTGACAGGAAGAACACTGAAGCTTTCTTT. This sequence encodes CASSCDRKNTEAFF. V is TRBV23-1 and J is TRBJ1-1, with D tentatively TRBD1 (6 bases). TRBV23-1 is treated as an ORF (open reading frame) with a function not yet certain. V was trimmed by 5 bases and J by 1 base, leaving 11 bases between them. The CDR3 is 14 residues long.

The V and J genes are TRBV2 and TRBJ2-1; D not resolved. V was pared by 4 bases and J by 5 bases, with 3 bases between. CDR1 is SNHLY and CDR2 is FYNNEI in the germline V gene. This CDR3 is 11 amino acids long. For the CDR3, the DNA is TGTGCCAGCAGTGGGGACAATGAGCAGTTCTTC. Protein: CASSGDNEQFF.

The chain employs TRBV30 and TRBJ2-7; D is unresolved. CDR3 length equals 11 residues. V was cut by 3 bases and J by 3 bases, with 6 bases left in between. Germline CDR1 reads GTSNPN; CDR2 reads SVGIG (reference sequence). This CDR3 reads CAWSNGYEQYF. The CDR3 coding sequence is TGTGCCTGGAGCAACGGCTACGAGCAGTACTTC.

The chain employs TRBV7-3 and TRBJ2-2, with D unclear. The CDR3 has 13 amino acids. Germline loops: CDR1 SGHTA, CDR2 FQGTGA. V was cut by 3 bases and J by 2 bases, with 4 bases left in between. This CDR3 reads CASSLGNTGELFF. The CDR3, as DNA: TGTGCCAGCAGCTTGGGCAACACCGGGGAGCTGTTTTTT.

This clone turned up a few times. The chain recombines TRBV5-6 with TRBJ1-2; weak D call: TRBD1 (6 bases). V lost 3 bases to trimming and J lost 2 bases, with 17 bases between them. Germline CDR1 SGHDT, CDR2 YYEEEE. CDR3 length: 16 residues. The CDR3 bases are TGTGCCAGCAGCTGGGGGGGCTACAGGGTGAACTATGGCTACACCTTC. Translating it yields CASSWGGYRVNYGYTF.

The gene calls are TRBV6-1 and TRBJ1-2; 7 nucleotides align to TRBD1. The V gene end was trimmed by 7 bases and the J gene end by 8 bases; junction bases not matched to a gene: 10. The CDR3 runs 13 residues. CDR1 and CDR2 (germline): MNHNS, SASEGT. The CDR3 here is CASKTGSRGGYTF. The CDR3 DNA reads TGTGCCAGCAAGACAGGGAGCCGGGGGGGCTACACCTTC.

The chain links TRBV11-2 to TRBJ1-2, with D perhaps TRBD1 (5 bases). The germline V gene has CDR1 SGHAT and CDR2 FQNNGV. The CDR3 spans 15 residues. V was shortened by 2 bases and J by 8 bases, with 18 bases between the two germline ends. CDR3 residues: CASSLTQGSGWGYTF. The CDR3 DNA sequence: TGTGCCAGCAGCTTAACTCAGGGCAGCGGTTGGGGCTACACCTTC.

This clone was found a few times. The chain joins TRBV7-9 to TRBJ1-2; D is perhaps TRBD1 (5 bases). This CDR3 is 14 amino acids long. The germline CDR1 and CDR2 sequences are SEHNR and FQNEAQ (reference sequence). V shed 3 bases and J shed 7 bases, with 15 bases lying between them. For the CDR3, the DNA is TGTGCCAGCAGCTTCGCCAGGGAGTCATCTGGCTACACCTTC. Its translation is CASSFARESSGYTF. The whole variable domain, remainder taken from reference TRBV7-9 and TRBJ1-2, is DTGVSQNPRHKITKRGQNVTFRCDPISEHNRLYWYRQTLGQGPEFLTYFQNEAQLEKSRLLSDRFSAERPKGSFSTLEIQRTEQGDSAMYLCASSFARESSGYTFGSGTRLTVV.

This chain uses TRBV4-3 with TRBJ2-1; 8 bases align to TRBD2. The CDR3 spans 18 residues. After removal of 2 bases from V and 6 bases from J, the junction contained 15 bases not matched to a gene. Per germline, CDR1 LGHNA and CDR2 YSLEER. CDR3 sequence: CASSQPAHGGLVPNEQFF. DNA for the CDR3: TGCGCCAGCAGCCAACCTGCCCACGGGGGACTAGTACCCAATGAGCAGTTCTTC.

The chain links TRBV6-5 to TRBJ2-7; D tentatively reads TRBD1 or TRBD2 (5 bases each). V lost 4 bases to trimming and J lost 1 base, with 5 bases between them. Germline CDR1 and CDR2: MNHEY and SVGAGI. This CDR3 has 12 amino acids. CDR3 DNA sequence: TGTGCCAGCAGTTGGGGGTCCTACGAGCAGTACTTC. Translating it yields CASSWGSYEQYF.

V gene TRBV5-1 combines with J gene TRBJ1-1, with D maybe TRBD1 (6 bases). This CDR3 comprises 16 residues. Germline values: CDR1 SGHRS, CDR2 YFSETQ. V lost 4 bases and J 3 bases, leaving 19 bases between the germline ends. The CDR3 bases are TGCGCCAGCAGCCCGACTGACAGGCACGTTTACACTGAAGCTTTCTTT. Amino acids: CASSPTDRHVYTEAFF.

The chain recombines TRBV2 with TRBJ2-2; a weak D match, TRBD2 (5 bases). The germline V and J ends were trimmed by 4 bases and 4 bases, with 10 bases remaining between them. There are 14 residues in the CDR3. The germline CDR1 and CDR2 sequences are SNHLY and FYNNEI. DNA of the CDR3: TGTGCCAGCAGTGCGGAGGTGGGCACCGGGGAGCTGTTTTTT. This sequence encodes CASSAEVGTGELFF.

The chain couples TRBV4-1 to TRBJ2-2; 11 bases map to TRBD2. The J segment lost 6 bases and the V segment lost 1 base, leaving 7 bases of the junction unmatched. This CDR3 has 17 residues. Germline V gives CDR1 MGHRA, CDR2 YSYEKL. CDR3 loop: CASSQGIAGGLPGELFF. As DNA, the CDR3 is TGCGCCAGCAGCCAAGGGATAGCGGGGGGGCTACCCGGGGAGCTGTTTTTT.

This clone was picked up one time. The chain combines TRBV5-1 with TRBJ2-1, with TRBD1 identical over 9 bases. Germline V gene sequence: CDR1 SGHRS, CDR2 YFSETQ. This CDR3 is built from 16 residues. Trimming cost V 0 bases and J 6 bases; bases outside gene matches: 7. The CDR3 spells CASSLVSGQGSNEQFF. CDR3 coding DNA: TGCGCCAGCAGCTTGGTGTCGGGACAGGGAAGCAATGAGCAGTTCTTC. Combining the CDR3 with reference TRBV5-1 and TRBJ2-1 gives the whole variable domain KAGVTQTPRYLIKTRGQQVTLSCSPISGHRSVSWYQQTPGQGLQFLFEYFSETQRNKGNFPGRFSGRQFSNSRSEMNVSTLELGDSALYLCASSLVSGQGSNEQFFGPGTRLTVL.

The rearrangement links TRBV4-2 to TRBJ1-6, with D unresolved. CDR1 is LGHNA, CDR2 YNFKEQ, per germline. The CDR3 is made up of 11 amino acids. V gave up 3 bases and J gave up 6 bases, with 0 bases separating them. CDR3 bases: TGTGCCAGCAGCCATAATTCACCCCTCCACTTT. It is translated as CASSHNSPLHF.

V usage is TRBV5-1 and J usage is TRBJ1-1; no reliable D call. This CDR3 spans 12 amino acids. In germline, CDR1 is SGHRS, CDR2 YFSETQ. The V end was cut by 5 bases, the J end by 0 bases, with 5 bases between. The CDR3, as DNA: TGCGCCAGCAGGGGGATGAACACTGAAGCTTTCTTT. Encoded protein: CASRGMNTEAFF.